This TCR beta chain stems from a study of blood T cells in healthy people across ages. In the study overall: The template switching approach captured approximately one barcoded beta molecule for every two T cells.

This clonotype was counted between two and nine times. As yet, its antigen is unknown. Broader study findings: Per million T cells, the diversity of TCR beta decreased roughly linearly as age advanced.

The people who gave samples were healthy Caucasians from Russia, aged about 6 to 100. PCR was performed a second time for about 6 to 12 cycles using a sample-barcoded 5' primer and a J-beta primer mix. The template-switch adaptor, which had 12 random nucleotides, put a tag on each cDNA molecule. TCRdb called the 5' RACE reads again in MiXCR, with one record for every CDR3 protein. The sample carries around 2 million distinct CDR3 sequences, about two fifths recorded once. Germline assignment: CDR1 SGHKS and CDR2 YYEKEE (reference sequence). Trimming left V 1 base short and J 4 bases short, with 11 bases between. The CDR3 has 14 residues.

The sample comprised blood. V is TRBV5-5 and J is TRBJ1-2; D gene unclear. This clonotype originated in a human donor in good health. Here the CDR3 reads CASSLLLNFYGYTF. The CDR3 region has the DNA TGTGCCAGCAGCTTGCTTCTGAACTTCTATGGCTACACCTTC.